This T cell receptor (beta chain) was sequenced for a study of neurological immune-mediated disorders. The CDR3 length is 12 residues. The V gene lost 7 bases and the J gene lost 0 bases, with 6 bases spanning the gap. 5'RACE with 10-nucleotide random UMIs generated the cDNA. TCRdb ran MiXCR on the 5' RACE reads and lists one entry per CDR3 protein. The sample has 15,000 to 25,000 distinct CDR3 sequences, approximately 7.9% seen once; the top ten hold 17%. This clonotype was observed many times. The sorted libraries were made from approximately 1 million CD4+ or CD8+ T cells. The rearrangement links TRBV12-3 or TRBV12-4 to TRBJ1-1; tentatively, D is TRBD1 (5 bases). This receptor was identified in a woman in her thirties with HTLV-1-associated myelopathy (HAM/TSP). Sequences were obtained from CD8+ T cells from blood. CDR3 in amino acids: CASTGLNTEAFF. The CDR3 nucleotides read TGTGCCAGCACAGGGCTGAACACTGAAGCTTTCTTT.